The clone carrying this T cell receptor (beta chain) has just a few counts. Its antigen remains unidentified. The sample providers were healthy Caucasian people from Russia, aged about 6 to 95. With 0 bases removed from V and 1 base from J, the gap between germline ends came to 12 bases. CDR1 is SGHRS and CDR2 is YFSETQ in the germline V gene. The length of the CDR3 is 16 residues. The source of the sample is a study of blood T cells in healthy people across ages. Study-wide results and caveats: Per million T cells, the diversity of TCR beta decreased roughly linearly as age advanced.

It was with a sample-barcoded 5' primer and a J-beta primer mix that a second PCR of roughly 7 to 12 cycles was run. Every single cDNA molecule received a tag from a template-switch adaptor with 12 random nucleotides. Using its own MiXCR run on the 5' RACE reads, TCRdb lists one record per CDR3 protein. Among 650,000 to 800,000 distinct CDR3 sequences, around 43% were seen once, and the ten largest hold approximately 19%. This sequence was found in a man between 60 and 70 years old in good health. Sequencing was carried out using blood. The chain has TRBV5-1 and TRBJ2-3; a possible D gene is TRBD1 (5 bases). CDR3 in amino acids: CASSLEVGAGTDTQYF. The CDR3 DNA reads as TGCGCCAGCAGCTTGGAGGTAGGGGCGGGCACAGATACGCAGTATTTT. The whole variable domain, filled in from reference TRBV5-1 and TRBJ2-3, reads KAGVTQTPRYLIKTRGQQVTLSCSPISGHRSVSWYQQTPGQGLQFLFEYFSETQRNKGNFPGRFSGRQFSNSRSEMNVSTLELGDSALYLCASSLEVGAGTDTQYFGPGTRLTVL.